These 5 T cell receptor beta chains were sequenced from one sample in a study of low-dose radiotherapy and immunotherapy resistance in tumors. First-strand cDNA relied on TRAV- and TRBV-specific primers spanning alpha and beta chains. TCRs were put through roughly 19 PCR cycles of amplification with Phusion. A constant-region primer and the V-primer adapter served as the primer pair. TCRdb re-called the reads through MiXCR, storing one row per CDR3 protein. This sample yields fewer than 95,000 distinct CDR3 sequences, of which 8% to 10% are seen a single time; 0.95% to 1.3% belongs to the top ten. Time point denoted: before trial treatment. The source material was PBMCs, sampled before treatment. All receptors derive from a male donor with prostate cancer.

This clonotype came up many times. V usage is TRBV5-5 and J usage is TRBJ1-2; D is perhaps TRBD1 (5 bases). The germline CDR1 and CDR2 sequences are SGHKS and YYEKEE (reference sequence). This CDR3 contains 13 residues. The V gene lost 2 bases and the J gene lost 2 bases, with 7 bases spanning the gap. The CDR3 DNA follows: TGTGCCAGCAGCTTAGGGGAAAACTATGGCTACACCTTC. Residues: CASSLGENYGYTF. Using reference TRBV5-5 and TRBJ1-2 for the parts outside the CDR3, the full variable domain is DAGVTQSPTHLIKTRGQQVTLRCSPISGHKSVSWYQQVLGQGPQFIFQYYEKEERGRGNFPDRFSARQFPNYSSELNVNALLLGDSALYLCASSLGENYGYTFGSGTRLTVV.

The rearrangement joins TRBV30 to TRBJ1-1; 10 nucleotides agree with TRBD1. The CDR3 loop spans 13 amino acids. Per the germline V gene, CDR1 is GTSNPN and CDR2 is SVGIG (reference sequence). V trimming: 3 bases; J trimming: 6 bases; junction bases outside the gene matches: 4. CDR3 nucleotides: TGTGCCTGGAGGTGGGACAGGGGCGCTGAAGCTTTCTTT. Encoded protein: CAWRWDRGAEAFF. The full variable domain, completed using reference TRBV30 and TRBJ1-1, is SQTIHQWPATLVQPVGSPLSLECTVEGTSNPNLYWYRQAAGRGLQLLFYSVGIGQISSEVPQNLSASRPQDRQFILSSKKLLLSDSGFYLCAWRWDRGAEAFFGQGTRLTVV.

This clonotype was counted a few times. The rearrangement uses TRBV4-1 and TRBJ1-4; D is unclear. Trimming shortened V by 4 bases and J by 3 bases, and 15 bases separated the two germline ends. The CDR3 covers 16 residues. Germline-derived CDR1 and CDR2 are MGHRA and YSYEKL. In DNA form, the CDR3 reads TGCGCCAGCAGCCCTGCCTCTTCTGCCTCTAATGAAAAACTGTTTTTT. Amino acids: CASSPASSASNEKLFF.

The table lists this clonotype with many counts. The V call is TRBV29-1, the J call TRBJ1-2; 9 positions agree with TRBD1. This CDR3 region has 14 residues. V gave up 2 bases and J gave up 8 bases; unmatched junction bases: 9. CDR1 and CDR2 (germline): SQVTM, ANQGSEA. Here the CDR3 DNA reads TGCAGCGTTGAACACAGGGGGCGGATCGGAGGCTACACCTTC. Encoded protein: CSVEHRGRIGGYTF.

This clonotype was seen ten or more times. J is TRBJ2-7 and V is TRBV29-1, with 10 bases aligning to TRBD2. This CDR3 contains 12 residues. CDR1 SQVTM and CDR2 ANQGSEA come from the germline V gene. The J segment lost 7 bases and the V segment lost 7 bases, leaving 7 bases of the junction unmatched. Written as DNA, the CDR3 is TGCAGCGCACTAGCGGGGTCGCGGGAGCAGTACTTC. It is translated as CSALAGSREQYF.